This paragraph covers one T cell receptor beta chain sequence. The sample comes from a study of blood T cell repertoires in COVID-19. At the level of the study: Sites in the United States, Italy and Spain provided acute and convalescent COVID-19 samples. Nucleic acid was either cDNA or gDNA, and it came from T cells, B-cell-depleted T cells, or PBMCs.

The V end was cut by 5 bases, the J end by 6 bases, with 7 bases between. The germline V gene encodes CDR1 SGHTA and CDR2 FQGNSA. The CDR3 consists of 12 residues. Per the study methods: Researchers report that nucleated cell counts were estimated from reference gene primer amplification. Profiling relied on immunoSEQ multiplex PCR, and the TCRdb table lists in-frame clones only, not all of them. For V, J and clone size, that table is used; D and trimming come from the DNA. The table has 200,000 to 250,000 clones, roughly 80% seen once. Sequencing input: peripheral blood. The TCR sequence derives from an elderly woman with active or convalescent COVID-19. V and J are TRBV7-2 and TRBJ2-2; D perhaps matches TRBD1 (5 bases). CDR3 protein: CASSLRAGELFF. Written as DNA, the CDR3 is TGTGCCAGCAGCCTCAGGGCCGGGGAGCTGTTTTTT. Drawing the rest from reference TRBV7-2 and TRBJ2-2, the complete variable domain is GAGVSQSPSNKVTEKGKDVELRCDPISGHTALYWYRQSLGQGLEFLIYFQGNSAPDKSGLPSDRFSAERTGGSVSTLTIQRTQQEDSAVYLCASSLRAGELFFGEGSRLTVL.